One and the same sample provided the 12 T cell receptor beta chains below, sequenced in a study of cytomegalovirus exposure and HLA in healthy donors. Primers for the PCR totalled 60 Vbeta and 13 Jbeta. This table comes from immunoSEQ multiplex PCR, and its TCRdb copy is limited to in-frame clones, with some not included. Among 210,000 or so clones, approximately 84% were seen once, and the ten largest hold around 0.57%. Specimen: PBMCs. These receptors were taken from a woman aged 40-49 years in good health and CMV-seronegative.

This rearrangement joins TRBV28 to TRBJ2-7, with a possible D match to TRBD2 (5 bases). The CDR3 length is 15 residues. CDR1 and CDR2 (germline): MDHEN, SYDVKM. V shed 2 bases and J shed 0 bases, with 11 bases lying between them. The CDR3 loop reads CASSLRRARSYEQYF. The CDR3 bases are TGTGCCAGCAGTTTACGGCGGGCGCGCTCCTACGAGCAGTACTTC.

The genes are TRBV18 and TRBJ1-6; TRBD1 agrees at 8 bases. J gave up 6 bases and V 3 bases, and 13 bases lay outside the gene matches. CDR1 is KGHSH and CDR2 is LQKENI in the germline V gene. The CDR3 runs 18 residues. This chain's CDR3 is CASSPLAGTGPSNSPLHF. The CDR3, as DNA: TGTGCCAGCTCACCCTTGGCCGGGACAGGCCCCTCTAATTCACCCCTCCACTTT.

This chain connects TRBV4-3 to TRBJ2-1; TRBD2 agrees at 7 bases. CDR1 and CDR2 (germline): LGHNA, YSLEER. This CDR3 has 15 residues. The V segment lost 0 bases and the J segment 9 bases; nucleotides outside the gene matches: 8. The CDR3 loop reads CASSQDWGGGSEQFF. The CDR3 DNA sequence: TGCGCCAGCAGCCAAGATTGGGGAGGCGGGAGTGAGCAGTTCTTC.

The chain couples TRBV6-1 to TRBJ1-2; 8 positions agree with TRBD1. The V gene end was trimmed by 7 bases and the J gene end by 4 bases; junction bases not matched to a gene: 5. The CDR3 has 13 amino acids. Germline V gene lookup returns CDR1 MNHNS and CDR2 SASEGT. CDR3 bases: TGTGCCAGCACGCACAGGGGGGTCTATGGCTACACCTTC. It yields the protein CASTHRGVYGYTF.

CDR3 DNA: TGCGCCAGCAGCTCACTCCCCGGACAGGGGGATTTAGCTTTCTTT. It encodes CASSSLPGQGDLAFF. V and J are TRBV5-1 and TRBJ1-1; 10 nucleotides match TRBD1. Germline V CDR1 and CDR2: SGHRS, YFSETQ. The CDR3 runs 15 residues. V was clipped by 3 bases and J by 10 bases; unmatched bases: 12.

As to this clone: One end of the junction fails to match germline, which may point to a read error. This chain uses TRBV7-9 with TRBJ1-1; a weak D match, TRBD1 (5 bases). Germline CDR1 and CDR2: SEHNR and FQNEAQ (reference sequence). The CDR3 is 12 residues long. The CDR3 protein is CSSRGGDTEAFF. The DNA of the CDR3 is TGTTCCAGCAGAGGAGGGGACACTGAAGCTTTCTTT.

This clone was counted between two and nine times. The rearrangement joins TRBV6-9 to TRBJ2-1; weak D call: TRBD1 (6 bases). V was trimmed by 4 bases and J by 5 bases, leaving 12 bases between them. This CDR3 is built from 14 residues. Germline V gene data show CDR1 as MNHGY and CDR2 as SVAAGI. The CDR3 sequence: CASSSQGPDNEQFF. The CDR3 nucleotides are TGTGCCAGCAGTTCTCAGGGGCCGGACAATGAGCAGTTCTTC.

CDR3 nucleotide sequence: TGCGCCAGCAGCCCGCCTTTGGACAGTTCCAATGAGCAGTTCTTC. Translating it yields CASSPPLDSSNEQFF. The chain is built from TRBV5-1 and TRBJ2-1; possibly TRBD1 for D (6 bases). Deletions cut 4 bases from V and 6 bases from J, with 17 bases between. The germline V gene has CDR1 SGHRS and CDR2 YFSETQ. The CDR3 runs 15 residues.

The V call is TRBV27, the J call TRBJ1-2; TRBD1 matches 7 bases. Germline lookup yields CDR1 MNHEY and CDR2 SMNVEV (reference sequence). CDR3 length: 16 residues. J lost 4 bases, V lost 2 bases, and 10 bases had no gene match. CDR3 bases: TGTGCCAGCAGTTTACAGGGGGATTTACCCCGCTATGGCTACACCTTC. Encoded protein: CASSLQGDLPRYGYTF.

A word on this clone: Within the sample, other DNA sequences also encode this same CDR3. The gene calls are TRBV5-1 and TRBJ2-3; 10 positions match TRBD2. The germline V gene has CDR1 SGHRS and CDR2 YFSETQ. The J segment lost 4 bases and the V segment lost 0 bases, leaving 5 bases of the junction unmatched. CDR3 size: 16 residues. This CDR3 reads CASSLGVAGGSDTQYF. As DNA, the CDR3 is TGCGCCAGCAGCTTGGGTGTAGCGGGGGGTTCAGATACGCAGTATTTT.

The gene calls are TRBV2 and TRBJ1-2; 7 nucleotides align to TRBD1. The CDR3 extends over 15 amino acids. Trimming removed 7 bases from V and 4 bases from J; junction bases left unmatched: 12. Germline V gives CDR1 SNHLY, CDR2 FYNNEI. The CDR3 DNA follows: TGTGCCAGCACTGACAGGGTGAGGAATCCCTATGGCTACACCTTC. It translates to CASTDRVRNPYGYTF.

The sample holds a few counts of this clone. V and J are TRBV4-3 and TRBJ2-3, with TRBD1 matching 8 bases. The CDR3 is 17 residues long. The V gene end was trimmed by 6 bases and the J gene end by 5 bases; junction bases not matched to a gene: 16. Germline loops: CDR1 LGHNA, CDR2 YSLEER. CDR3 sequence (DNA): TGCGCCAGCAGTAACGGACAGGGTCTAGGGTCAGGAGATACGCAGTATTTT. This codes for CASSNGQGLGSGDTQYF.